The clone carrying this TCR beta chain was picked up one time. Its specificity is not known. Germline values: CDR1 KGHSH, CDR2 LQKENI. Trimming removed 1 base from V and 0 bases from J, with 11 bases in between. The CDR3 is made up of 16 amino acids. This sample stems from a study of shared clonotypes between healthy human individuals. Study as a whole: Researchers drew samples from a couple of women and three men aged 18 to 49. Per-donor plates numbered three CD4 naive, three CD4 memory, two CD8 naive and one CD8 memory. Findings and limits, study-wide: Among several donors, roughly 5.5% of naive CD4 clonotypes were found in common.

Clones were read by immunoSEQ multiplex PCR, and TCRdb kept only the in-frame ones, dropping some. The sample gives some 2.3 million clones, approximately 93% of which show up once; about 0.39% is in the top ten. Sequenced material: naive CD4+ T cells from PBMCs. The subset here: CD45RA+ positively selected. The receptor comes from a man between 18 and 29 years old in good health. Some clones in this sample may be carry-over from other donors' samples. The chain has TRBV18 and TRBJ2-3; a weak D match, TRBD1 (6 bases). As DNA, the CDR3 is TGTGCCAGCTCACCACTTGGACAGACTAGCACAGATACGCAGTATTTT. This translates into CASSPLGQTSTDTQYF.